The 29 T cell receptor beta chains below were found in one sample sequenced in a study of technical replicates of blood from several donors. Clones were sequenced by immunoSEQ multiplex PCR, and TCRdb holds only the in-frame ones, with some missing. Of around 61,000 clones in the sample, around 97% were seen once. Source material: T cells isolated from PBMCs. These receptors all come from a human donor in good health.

CDR3 in DNA: TGTGCCAGCTCACCTCCTAGACAGCCTAGGGAGCTGTTTTTT. It specifies CASSPPRQPRELFF. The gene calls are TRBV18 and TRBJ2-2; possible D gene TRBD1, 5 bases. This CDR3 is 14 amino acids long. With 3 bases removed from V and 9 bases from J, the gap between germline ends came to 14 bases. CDR1 KGHSH and CDR2 LQKENI come from the germline V gene.

Written as DNA, the CDR3 is TGTGCCAGCAGTTGGGGCGGGGTCGGAGCTAAATACGAGCAGTACTTC. It is translated as CASSWGGVGAKYEQYF. J is TRBJ2-7 and V is TRBV28; D is perhaps TRBD2 (6 bases). CDR1 and CDR2 from the germline V gene are MDHEN and SYDVKM. This CDR3 contains 16 residues. The V gene lost 4 bases and the J gene lost 4 bases, with 20 bases spanning the gap.

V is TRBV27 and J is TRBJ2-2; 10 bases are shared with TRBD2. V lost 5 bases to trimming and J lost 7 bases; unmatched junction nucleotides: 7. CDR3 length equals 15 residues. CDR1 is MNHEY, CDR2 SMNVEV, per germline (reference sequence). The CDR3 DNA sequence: TGTGCCAGCAGTCCGTCACTAGCGGGGAACGGGGAGCTGTTTTTT. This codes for CASSPSLAGNGELFF.

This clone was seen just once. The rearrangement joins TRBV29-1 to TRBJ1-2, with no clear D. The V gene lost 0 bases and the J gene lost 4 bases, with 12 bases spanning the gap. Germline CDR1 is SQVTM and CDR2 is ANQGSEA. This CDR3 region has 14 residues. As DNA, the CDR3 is TGCAGCGTTGAAGATCATCAGGTCGTCTATGGCTACACCTTC. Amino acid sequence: CSVEDHQVVYGYTF. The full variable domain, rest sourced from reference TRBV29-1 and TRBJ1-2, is SAVISQKPSRDICQRGTSLTIQCQVDSQVTMMFWYRQQPGQSLTLIATANQGSEATYESGFVIDKFPISRPNLTFSTLTVSNMSPEDSSIYLCSVEDHQVVYGYTFGSGTRLTVV.

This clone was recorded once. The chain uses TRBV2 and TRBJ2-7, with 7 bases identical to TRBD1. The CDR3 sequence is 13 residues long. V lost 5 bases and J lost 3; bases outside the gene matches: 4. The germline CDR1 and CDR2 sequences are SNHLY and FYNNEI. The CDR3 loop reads CASSYDRDYEQYF. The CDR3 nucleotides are TGTGCCAGCAGTTACGACAGGGACTACGAGCAGTACTTC.

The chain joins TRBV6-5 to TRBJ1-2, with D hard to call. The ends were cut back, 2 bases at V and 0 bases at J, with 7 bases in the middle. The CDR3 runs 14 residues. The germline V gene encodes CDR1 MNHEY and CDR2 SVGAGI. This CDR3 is CASSYAAANYGYTF. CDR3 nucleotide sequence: TGTGCCAGCAGTTACGCGGCAGCTAACTATGGCTACACCTTC.

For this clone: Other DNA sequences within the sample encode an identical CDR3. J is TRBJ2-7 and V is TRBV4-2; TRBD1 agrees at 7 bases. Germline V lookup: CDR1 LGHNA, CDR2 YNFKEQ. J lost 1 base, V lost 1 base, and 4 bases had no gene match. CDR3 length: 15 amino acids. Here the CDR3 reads CASSQGTGSSYEQYF. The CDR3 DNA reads TGTGCCAGCAGCCAAGGGACAGGTTCGTCCTACGAGCAGTACTTC.

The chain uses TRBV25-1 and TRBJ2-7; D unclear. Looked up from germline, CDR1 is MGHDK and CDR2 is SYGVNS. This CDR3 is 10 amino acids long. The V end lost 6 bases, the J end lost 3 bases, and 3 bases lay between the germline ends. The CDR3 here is CASRHYEQYF. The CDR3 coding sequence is TGTGCCAGCAGACACTACGAGCAGTACTTC.

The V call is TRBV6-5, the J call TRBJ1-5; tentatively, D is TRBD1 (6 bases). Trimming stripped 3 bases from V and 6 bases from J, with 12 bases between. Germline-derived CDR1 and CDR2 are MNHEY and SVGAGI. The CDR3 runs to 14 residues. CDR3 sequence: CASSYGQKGQPQHF. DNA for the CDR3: TGTGCCAGCAGTTATGGACAGAAAGGTCAGCCCCAGCATTTT.

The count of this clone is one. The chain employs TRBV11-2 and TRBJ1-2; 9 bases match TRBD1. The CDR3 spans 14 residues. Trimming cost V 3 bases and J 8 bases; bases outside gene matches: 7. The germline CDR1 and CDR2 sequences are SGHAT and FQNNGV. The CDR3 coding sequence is TGTGCCAGCAGCTTTACAGGGGGCGCGGAGGGCTACACCTTC. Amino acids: CASSFTGGAEGYTF.

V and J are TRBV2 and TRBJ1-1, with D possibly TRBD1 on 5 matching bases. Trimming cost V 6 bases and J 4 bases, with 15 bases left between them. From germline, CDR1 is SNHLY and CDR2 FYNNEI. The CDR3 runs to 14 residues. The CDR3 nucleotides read TGTGCCAGCAGGGGCCTAGGGGTGGGCACTGAAGCTTTCTTT. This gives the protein CASRGLGVGTEAFF.

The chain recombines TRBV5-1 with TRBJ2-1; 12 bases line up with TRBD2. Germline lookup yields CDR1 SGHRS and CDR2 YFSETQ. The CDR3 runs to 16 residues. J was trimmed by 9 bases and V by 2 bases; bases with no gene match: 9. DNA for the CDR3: TGCGCCAGCAGCTTTGTGACTAGCGGGAGTATATCTGAGCAGTTCTTC. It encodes CASSFVTSGSISEQFF.

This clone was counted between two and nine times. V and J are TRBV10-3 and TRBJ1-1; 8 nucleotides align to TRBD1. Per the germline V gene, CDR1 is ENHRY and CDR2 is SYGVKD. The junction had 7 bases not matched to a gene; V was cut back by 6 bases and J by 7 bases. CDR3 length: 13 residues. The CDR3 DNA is TGTGCCATCAGAATGACAGGGGATAATGAAGCTTTCTTT. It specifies CAIRMTGDNEAFF.

DNA for the CDR3: TGTGCCAGCAGCGACAGGGGGCACGGGGAGCTGTTTTTT. Amino acid sequence: CASSDRGHGELFF. The rearrangement joins TRBV25-1 to TRBJ2-2; 10 bases align to TRBD1. The CDR3 is made up of 13 amino acids. V lost 6 bases to trimming and J lost 7 bases; unmatched junction nucleotides: 2. Per germline, CDR1 MGHDK and CDR2 SYGVNS.

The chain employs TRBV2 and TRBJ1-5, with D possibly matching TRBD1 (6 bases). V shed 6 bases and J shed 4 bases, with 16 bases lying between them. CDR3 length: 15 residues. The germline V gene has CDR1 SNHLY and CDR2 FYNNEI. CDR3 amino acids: CASSRRRDTNQPQHF. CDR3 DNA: TGTGCCAGCAGCCGACGCCGGGACACAAATCAGCCCCAGCATTTT. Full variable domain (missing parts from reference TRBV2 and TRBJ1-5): EPEVTQTPSHQVTQMGQEVILRCVPISNHLYFYWYRQILGQKVEFLVSFYNNEISEKSEIFDDQFSVERPDGSNFTLKIRSTKLEDSAMYFCASSRRRDTNQPQHFGDGTRLSIL.

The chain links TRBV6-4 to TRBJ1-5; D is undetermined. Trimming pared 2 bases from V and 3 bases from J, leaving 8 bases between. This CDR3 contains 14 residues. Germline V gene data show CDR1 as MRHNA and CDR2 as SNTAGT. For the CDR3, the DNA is TGTGCCAGCAGTGACAGGAGGAACAATCAGCCCCAGCATTTT. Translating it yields CASSDRRNNQPQHF.

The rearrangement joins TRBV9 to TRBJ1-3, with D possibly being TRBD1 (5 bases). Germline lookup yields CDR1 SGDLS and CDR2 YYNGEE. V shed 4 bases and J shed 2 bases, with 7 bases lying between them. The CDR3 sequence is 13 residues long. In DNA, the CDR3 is TGTGCCAGCAGCCCCAGGGCTGGAAACACCATATATTTT. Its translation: CASSPRAGNTIYF.

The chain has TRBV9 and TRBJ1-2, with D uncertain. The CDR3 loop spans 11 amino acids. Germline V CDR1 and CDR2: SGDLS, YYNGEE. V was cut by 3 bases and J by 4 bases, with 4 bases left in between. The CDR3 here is CASSARYGYTF. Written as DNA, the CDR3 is TGTGCCAGCAGCGCCCGCTATGGCTACACCTTC.

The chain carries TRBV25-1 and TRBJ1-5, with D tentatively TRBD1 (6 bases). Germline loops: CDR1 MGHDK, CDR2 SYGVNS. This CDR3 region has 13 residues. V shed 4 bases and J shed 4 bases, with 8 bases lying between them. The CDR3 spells CASSAGTNQPQHF. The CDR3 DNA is TGTGCCAGCAGTGCGGGGACAAATCAGCCCCAGCATTTT.

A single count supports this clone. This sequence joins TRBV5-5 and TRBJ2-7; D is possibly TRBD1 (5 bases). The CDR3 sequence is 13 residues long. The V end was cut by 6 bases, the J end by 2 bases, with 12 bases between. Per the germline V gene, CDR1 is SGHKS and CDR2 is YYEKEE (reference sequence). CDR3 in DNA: TGTGCCAGCACCCAGGGAATTACCTACGAGCAGTACTTC. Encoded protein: CASTQGITYEQYF.

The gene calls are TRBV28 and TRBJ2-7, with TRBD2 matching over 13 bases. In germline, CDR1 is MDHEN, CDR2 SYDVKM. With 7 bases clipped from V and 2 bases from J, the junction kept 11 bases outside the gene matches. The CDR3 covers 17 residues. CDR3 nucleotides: TGTGCCAGCACTCCCGGGACTAGCGGGGCTTACACCTACGAGCAGTACTTC. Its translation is CASTPGTSGAYTYEQYF.

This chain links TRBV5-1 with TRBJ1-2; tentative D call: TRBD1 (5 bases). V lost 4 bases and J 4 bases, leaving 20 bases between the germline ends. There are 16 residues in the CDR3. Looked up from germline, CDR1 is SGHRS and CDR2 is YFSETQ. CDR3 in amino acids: CASSPGAGAKTYGYTF. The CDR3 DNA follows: TGCGCCAGCAGCCCTGGGGCTGGGGCGAAGACCTATGGCTACACCTTC.

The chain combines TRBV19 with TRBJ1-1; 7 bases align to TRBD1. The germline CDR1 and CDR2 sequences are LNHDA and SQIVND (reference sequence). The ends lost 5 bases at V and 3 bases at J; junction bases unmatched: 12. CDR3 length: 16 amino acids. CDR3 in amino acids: CASSGRQGEGYTEAFF. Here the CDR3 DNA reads TGTGCCAGTAGTGGCCGACAGGGTGAAGGTTACACTGAAGCTTTCTTT. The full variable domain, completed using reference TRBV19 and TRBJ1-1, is DGGITQSPKYLFRKEGQNVTLSCEQNLNHDAMYWYRQDPGQGLRLIYYSQIVNDFQKGDIAEGYSVSREKKESFPLTVTSAQKNPTAFYLCASSGRQGEGYTEAFFGQGTRLTVV.

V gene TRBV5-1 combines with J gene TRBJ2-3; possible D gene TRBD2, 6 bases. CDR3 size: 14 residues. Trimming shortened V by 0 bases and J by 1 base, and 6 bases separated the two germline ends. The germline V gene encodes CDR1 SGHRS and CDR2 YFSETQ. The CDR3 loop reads CASSLGGGTDTQYF. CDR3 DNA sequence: TGCGCCAGCAGCTTGGGGGGGGGCACAGATACGCAGTATTTT.

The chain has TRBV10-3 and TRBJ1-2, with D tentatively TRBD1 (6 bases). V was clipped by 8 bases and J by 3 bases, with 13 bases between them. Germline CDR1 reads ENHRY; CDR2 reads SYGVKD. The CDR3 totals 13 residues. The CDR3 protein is CAIGGLDHYGYTF. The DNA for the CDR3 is TGTGCCATCGGGGGCCTGGACCACTATGGCTACACCTTC.

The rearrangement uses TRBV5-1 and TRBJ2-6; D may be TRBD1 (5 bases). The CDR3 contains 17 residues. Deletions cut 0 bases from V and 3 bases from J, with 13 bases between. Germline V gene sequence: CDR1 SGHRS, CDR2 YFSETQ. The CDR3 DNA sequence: TGCGCCAGCAGCTTGGGACAGTGGGGTAGTGGGGCCAACGTCCTGACTTTC. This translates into CASSLGQWGSGANVLTF.

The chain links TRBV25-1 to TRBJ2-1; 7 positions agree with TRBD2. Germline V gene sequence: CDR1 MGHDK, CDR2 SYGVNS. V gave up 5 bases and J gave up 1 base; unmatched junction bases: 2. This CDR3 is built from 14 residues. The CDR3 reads CASSIAGSYNEQFF. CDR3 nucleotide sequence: TGTGCCAGCAGTATAGCGGGTTCCTACAATGAGCAGTTCTTC.

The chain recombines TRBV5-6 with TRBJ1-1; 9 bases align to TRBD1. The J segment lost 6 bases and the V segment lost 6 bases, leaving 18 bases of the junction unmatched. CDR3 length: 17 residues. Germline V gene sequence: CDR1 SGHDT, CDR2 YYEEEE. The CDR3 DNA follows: TGTGCCAGCATCCTTTACAGGGGGCGCGAAGCAAAGTCTGAAGCTTTCTTT. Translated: CASILYRGREAKSEAFF.

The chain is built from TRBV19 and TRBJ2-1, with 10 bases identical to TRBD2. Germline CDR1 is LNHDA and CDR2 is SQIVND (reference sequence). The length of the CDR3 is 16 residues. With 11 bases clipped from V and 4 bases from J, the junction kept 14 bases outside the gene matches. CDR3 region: CAVFASGRYGYNEQFF. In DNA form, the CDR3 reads TGTGCCGTCTTCGCTAGCGGGAGATATGGGTACAATGAGCAGTTCTTC.